This is a list of T cell receptor beta chains from one sample in a study of glioma-infiltrating T cells after dendritic cell vaccination. Sequencing used immunoSEQ multiplex PCR; TCRdb keeps in-frame clones, though not all of them. The table shows approximately 93,000 clones, with 85% occurring only once. The sequenced sample was blood, obtained after dendritic cell vaccination. All receptors derive from a human donor with glioblastoma. Both conserved end residues are part of each CDR3. The D gene is left open where the match is weak. Size values are once, few and many counts, or a class for expanded clones, and some rows have none.

length	size	V	J	D	CDR3	DNA
16	few	TRBV18	TRBJ2-5	TRBD1	CASSRAMGTGQETQYF	TGTGCCAGCTCACGTGCGATGGGGACAGGGCAAGAGACCCAGTACTTC
15	NA	TRBV6-5	TRBJ2-2	NA	CASSYRRETTGELFF	TGTGCCAGCAGTTACAGGCGGGAAACCACCGGGGAGCTGTTTTTT
14	NA	TRBV15	TRBJ2-3	TRBD1	CASTGGQHTDTQYF	TGTGCCAGCACAGGGGGCCAACACACAGATACGCAGTATTTT
15	NA	TRBV28	TRBJ2-7	NA	CASSFGGRWSYEQYF	TGTGCCAGCAGTTTCGGTGGGCGTTGGTCCTACGAGCAGTACTTC
16	NA	TRBV2	TRBJ2-5	TRBD2	CASTLGLAGLQETQYF	TGTGCCAGCACCTTGGGACTAGCGGGTTTGCAAGAGACCCAGTACTTC
18	NA	TRBV6-1	TRBJ2-2	TRBD2	CASSAPTSGGARTGELFF	TGTGCCAGCAGTGCCCCGACTAGCGGGGGGGCACGGACCGGGGAGCTGTTTTTT
16	NA	TRBV27	TRBJ2-7	TRBD2	CASSSSGGWGPYEQYF	TGTGCCAGCAGTTCCTCGGGGGGGTGGGGACCCTACGAGCAGTACTTC
15	few	TRBV11-2	TRBJ1-3	TRBD1	CASSFGTGTGNTIYF	TGTGCCAGCAGCTTCGGGACAGGGACTGGAAACACCATATATTTT
15	NA	TRBV10-3	TRBJ2-7	TRBD2	CAISELGLAGGEQYF	TGTGCCATCAGTGAGTTGGGACTAGCGGGAGGGGAGCAGTACTTC
13	NA	TRBV9	TRBJ2-2	NA	CASSVYGAGELFF	TGTGCCAGCAGCGTATACGGGGCCGGGGAGCTGTTTTTT
15	NA	TRBV27	TRBJ2-7	NA	CASSLSGQPSYEQYF	TGTGCCAGCAGTTTATCCGGACAGCCCTCCTACGAGCAGTACTTC
13	NA	TRBV28	TRBJ2-5	NA	CASSLMGRETQYF	TGTGCCAGCAGTTTAATGGGCCGGGAGACCCAGTACTTC
13	NA	TRBV7-3	TRBJ2-1	TRBD1	CASSPGTGTGQFF	TGTGCCAGCAGCCCCGGGACAGGGACGGGGCAGTTCTTC
15	NA	TRBV4-2	TRBJ2-5	TRBD2	CASSQGTSHQETQYF	TGTGCCAGCAGCCAAGGGACTAGCCACCAAGAGACCCAGTACTTC
16	NA	TRBV19	TRBJ1-1	TRBD1	CASSAGTGVANTEAFF	TGTGCCAGTTCGGCCGGGACAGGGGTTGCCAACACTGAAGCTTTCTTT
16	NA	TRBV6-1	TRBJ2-3	NA	CASSDASGSSTDTQYF	TGTGCCAGCAGTGACGCCAGCGGGTCTAGCACAGATACGCAGTATTTT
13	NA	TRBV2	TRBJ2-2	TRBD1	CASSGQGTGELFF	TGTGCCAGCAGTGGACAGGGCACCGGGGAGCTGTTTTTT
17	NA	TRBV5-1	TRBJ2-5	TRBD2	CASSLAGSGGAGETQYF	TGCGCCAGCAGCTTGGCCGGAAGCGGGGGGGCTGGAGAGACCCAGTACTTC
15	NA	TRBV7-9	TRBJ2-7	TRBD1	CASSLGDRDYGEQYF	TGTGCCAGCAGCTTGGGGGACAGGGACTATGGCGAGCAGTACTTC
18	NA	TRBV28	TRBJ2-3	TRBD2	CASSLSITTSGMTDTQYF	TGTGCCAGCAGTTTATCCATAACAACTAGCGGGATGACAGATACGCAGTATTTT
16	NA	TRBV10-1	TRBJ2-1	TRBD2	CASSEGWTSRNNEQFF	TGCGCCAGCAGTGAGGGGTGGACTAGCAGGAACAATGAGCAGTTCTTC
15	NA	TRBV5-1	TRBJ2-2	NA	CASVRDLANTGELFF	TGCGCCAGCGTCCGGGACTTAGCGAACACCGGGGAGCTGTTTTTT
15	NA	TRBV6-6	TRBJ1-5	TRBD1	CASASQGASNQPQHF	TGTGCCAGCGCCTCCCAGGGGGCAAGCAATCAGCCCCAGCATTTT
15	once	TRBV19	TRBJ2-7	NA	CASSKQGLVSYEQYF	TGTGCCAGTAGTAAACAGGGTTTAGTCTCCTACGAGCAGTACTTC